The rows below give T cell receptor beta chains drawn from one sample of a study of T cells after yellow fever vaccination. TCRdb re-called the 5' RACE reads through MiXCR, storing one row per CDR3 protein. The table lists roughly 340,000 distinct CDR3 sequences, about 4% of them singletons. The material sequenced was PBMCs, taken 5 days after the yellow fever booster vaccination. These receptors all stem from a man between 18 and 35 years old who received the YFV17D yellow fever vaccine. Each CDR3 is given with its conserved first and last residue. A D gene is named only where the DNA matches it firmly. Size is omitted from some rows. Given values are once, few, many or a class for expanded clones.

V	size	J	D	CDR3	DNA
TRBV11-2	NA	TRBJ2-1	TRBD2	CASSPRLAGVYNEQFF	TGTGCCAGCAGCCCACGACTAGCGGGGGTCTACAATGAGCAGTTCTTC
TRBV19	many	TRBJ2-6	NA	CASSIRGTSGANVLTF	TGTGCCAGTAGTATTCGGGGAACCTCTGGGGCCAACGTCCTGACTTTC
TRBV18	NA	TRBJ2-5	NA	CASSPVLGKMVETQYF	TGTGCCAGCTCACCCGTCCTCGGAAAGATGGTGGAGACCCAGTACTTC
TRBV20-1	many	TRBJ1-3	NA	CSARGAGFVYF	TGCAGTGCTAGAGGAGCCGGATTTGTATATTTT
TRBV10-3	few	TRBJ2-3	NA	CAISDVAATTDTQYF	TGTGCCATCAGTGACGTCGCCGCGACCACAGATACGCAGTATTTT
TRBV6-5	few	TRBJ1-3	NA	CASSYLGSGNTIYF	TGTGCCAGCAGTTATTTGGGATCTGGAAACACCATATATTTT
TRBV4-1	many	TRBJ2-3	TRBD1	CASSQDPRGLSDTQYF	TGCGCCAGCAGCCAAGACCCCAGGGGGCTGTCAGATACGCAGTATTTT
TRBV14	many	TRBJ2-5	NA	CASSPLAAETQYF	TGTGCCAGCAGCCCGCTAGCTGCTGAGACCCAGTACTTC
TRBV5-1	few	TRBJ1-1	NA	CASSFGAGVTEAFF	TGCGCCAGCAGCTTTGGGGCGGGGGTCACTGAAGCTTTCTTT
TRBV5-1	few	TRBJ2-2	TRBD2	CASSLAGGHTGELFF	TGCGCCAGCAGCTTGGCGGGGGGGCACACCGGGGAGCTGTTTTTT
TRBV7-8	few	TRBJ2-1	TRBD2	CASSSGGGFNEQFF	TGTGCCAGCAGCTCCGGGGGGGGATTCAATGAGCAGTTCTTC
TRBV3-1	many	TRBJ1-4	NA	CASSQGLGATNEKLFF	TGTGCCAGCAGCCAAGGTCTCGGCGCAACTAATGAAAAACTGTTTTTT
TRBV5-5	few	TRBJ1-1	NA	CASSLKYTNTEAFF	TGTGCCAGCAGCTTGAAGTACACAAACACTGAAGCTTTCTTT
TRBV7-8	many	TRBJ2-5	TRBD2	CASKQASGPWGETQYF	TGTGCCAGCAAGCAGGCTAGCGGGCCTTGGGGAGAGACCCAGTACTTC
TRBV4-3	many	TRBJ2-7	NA	CASSQDSEVYEQYF	TGCGCCAGCAGCCAAGACTCTGAGGTCTACGAGCAGTACTTC
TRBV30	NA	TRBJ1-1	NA	CAWSEGGTEAFF	TGTGCCTGGAGTGAAGGGGGGACTGAAGCTTTCTTT
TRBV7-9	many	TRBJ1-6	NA	CASSLGEGYSPLHF	TGTGCCAGCAGCTTAGGGGAAGGTTATTCACCCCTCCACTTT
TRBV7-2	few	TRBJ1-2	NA	CASSLDPSGYTF	TGTGCCAGCAGCTTGGACCCTAGCGGCTACACCTTC
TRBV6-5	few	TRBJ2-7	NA	CASSYYGGRVDEQYF	TGTGCCAGCAGTTATTACGGGGGGCGGGTGGACGAGCAGTACTTC
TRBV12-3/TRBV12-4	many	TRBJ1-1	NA	CASSFGGTVNTEAFF	TGTGCCAGCAGTTTTGGTGGGACGGTAAACACTGAAGCTTTCTTT
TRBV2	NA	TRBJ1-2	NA	CASSEGQFYGYTF	TGTGCCAGCAGTGAAGGGCAGTTCTATGGCTACACCTTC
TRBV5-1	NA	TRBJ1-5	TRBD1	CASSPQEGQAQGLNQPQHF	TGCGCCAGCAGCCCGCAAGAGGGACAGGCCCAGGGCCTCAATCAGCCCCAGCATTTT
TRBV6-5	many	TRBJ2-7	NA	CASSDTYEQYF	TGTGCCAGCAGTGACACCTACGAGCAGTACTTC
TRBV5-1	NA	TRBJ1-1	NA	CASSLAGGRGMNTEAFF	TGCGCCAGCAGCTTGGCCGGGGGAAGGGGTATGAACACTGAAGCTTTCTTT
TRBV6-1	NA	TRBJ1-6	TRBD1	CASASGGVSPLHF	TGTGCCAGCGCTTCAGGGGGGGTGTCACCCCTCCACTTT
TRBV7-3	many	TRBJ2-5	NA	CASSLRGGPQETQYF	TGTGCCAGCAGCTTACGCGGGGGCCCCCAAGAGACCCAGTACTTC
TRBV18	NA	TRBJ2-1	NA	CASSPRAGDGEQFF	TGTGCCAGCTCACCACGAGCAGGGGATGGTGAGCAGTTCTTC
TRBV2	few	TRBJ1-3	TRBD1	CASNRQGYSGNTIYF	TGTGCCAGCAACAGACAGGGCTACTCTGGAAACACCATATATTTT
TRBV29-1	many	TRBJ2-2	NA	CSVRGDTGELFF	TGCAGCGTTAGAGGAGACACCGGGGAGCTGTTTTTT
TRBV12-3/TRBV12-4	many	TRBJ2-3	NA	CASSLGQPTDTQYF	TGTGCCAGCAGTTTAGGACAGCCGACAGATACGCAGTATTTT
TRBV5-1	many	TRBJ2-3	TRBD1	CASGQGVDTQYF	TGCGCCAGCGGACAGGGGGTAGATACGCAGTATTTT
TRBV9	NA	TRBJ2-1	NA	CASSPSGQAADEQFF	TGTGCCAGCAGCCCAAGCGGGCAAGCGGCTGATGAGCAGTTCTTC
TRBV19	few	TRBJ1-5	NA	CASSIWRNQPQHF	TGTGCCAGTAGTATATGGCGAAATCAGCCCCAGCATTTT
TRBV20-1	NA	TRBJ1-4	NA	CSASKGPREKLFF	TGCAGTGCTAGTAAGGGCCCTCGGGAAAAACTGTTTTTT
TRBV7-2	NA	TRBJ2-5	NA	CASSPAGAKETQYF	TGTGCCAGCAGCCCGGCAGGGGCGAAAGAGACCCAGTACTTC
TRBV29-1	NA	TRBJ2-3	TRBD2	CSVEDYLAGATQYF	TGCAGCGTTGAAGATTATCTAGCGGGGGCAACGCAGTATTTT
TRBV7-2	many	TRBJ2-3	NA	CASSSGQSITFTDTQYF	TGTGCCAGCAGCTCCGGACAGAGCATCACATTCACAGATACGCAGTATTTT
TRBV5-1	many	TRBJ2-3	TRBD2	CASQGGLAGATDTQYF	TGCGCCAGCCAAGGCGGGCTAGCGGGGGCCACAGATACGCAGTATTTT
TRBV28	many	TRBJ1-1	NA	CASRTRLSEAFF	TGTGCCAGCAGAACTCGACTTTCTGAAGCTTTCTTT
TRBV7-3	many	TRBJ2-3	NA	CASSLRRGGADTQYF	TGTGCCAGCAGCTTAAGGCGGGGAGGCGCAGATACGCAGTATTTT